This entry describes one TCR beta chain. The entry originates in a study of blood T cell repertoires in COVID-19. In the authors' methods: Estimation of nucleated cell counts relied on the amplification of reference gene primers. Generated by immunoSEQ multiplex PCR, the TCRdb table keeps only in-frame clones and is missing some. D and trimming come from the DNA, and the V and J calls and clone size come from that table. The sample contains 250,000 to 400,000 clones, approximately 90% of which appear only once. The CDR3 runs to 17 residues. The sequence derives from a woman aged 25 to 45 with COVID-19, enrolled during active disease. Material: peripheral blood. V gene TRBV21-1 combines with J gene TRBJ1-1; TRBD1 reflects the table's D call only, with no check against the DNA. TRBV21-1 has pseudogene status. The CDR3 protein is CASSARRDSLLNTEAFF. The CDR3, as DNA: TGTGCCAGCAGCGCCCGTCGGGACAGCCTGTTGAACACTGAAGCTTTCTTT.